This T cell receptor (beta chain) was observed in a study of blood T cell repertoires in COVID-19. Clones were sequenced by immunoSEQ multiplex PCR, and TCRdb holds only the in-frame ones, with some missing. Of about 73,000 clones listed, roughly nine tenths are singletons. To note about this clone: The junction does not match germline at one end; this may be a read error.

The CDR3 spans 13 residues. The V gene's germline CDR1 is SSHAT and CDR2 FNYEAQ (reference sequence). The gene calls are TRBV7-7 and TRBJ1-1; no clear D gene. Sequenced material: peripheral blood. The clonotype originates from an elderly man with acute or convalescent COVID-19. This chain's CDR3 is CASSLGPDTEAFF. The CDR3 bases are TGTGCTAGCAGCTTGGGCCCGGACACTGAAGCTTTCTTT.